Following are 8 T cell receptor beta chains from one sample sequenced in a study of graft-versus-host responses after intestinal transplantation. TCRdb's copy holds only in-frame clones and misses some; the assay was immunoSEQ multiplex PCR. The table includes 23,000 or so clones, around 94% detected once. Sample: PBMCs, taken around 29 days after intestinal transplant. The receptors originated from a human patient who received an intestinal transplant, so some T cells may come from the graft donor.

This chain uses TRBV7-7 with TRBJ1-2, with TRBD1 identical over 7 bases. With 4 bases clipped from V and 6 bases from J, the junction kept 2 bases outside the gene matches. This CDR3 is built from 12 residues. CDR1 is SSHAT and CDR2 is FNYEAQ in the germline V gene (reference sequence). As DNA, the CDR3 is TGTGCCAGCAGCTACAGGGGTCATGGCTACACCTTC. Protein product: CASSYRGHGYTF.

V usage is TRBV30 and J usage is TRBJ1-6, with 9 bases aligning to TRBD1. CDR1 and CDR2 (germline): GTSNPN, SVGIG (reference sequence). The CDR3 is 15 amino acids. The trim removed 1 base at V and 9 bases at J, leaving 7 bases unmatched. CDR3 nucleotide sequence: TGTGCCTGGAGTGCACAGGGGGCAGGACGTTCACCCCTCCACTTT. It specifies CAWSAQGAGRSPLHF. The whole variable domain, remainder taken from reference TRBV30 and TRBJ1-6, is SQTIHQWPATLVQPVGSPLSLECTVEGTSNPNLYWYRQAAGRGLQLLFYSVGIGQISSEVPQNLSASRPQDRQFILSSKKLLLSDSGFYLCAWSAQGAGRSPLHFGNGTRLTVT.

The V gene is TRBV9, the J gene TRBJ1-1; D gene uncertain. V lost 0 bases and J lost 1, with 10 bases in between. The CDR3 covers 15 residues. Looked up from germline, CDR1 is SGDLS and CDR2 is YYNGEE. CDR3 in DNA: TGTGCCAGCAGCGTAGTGGTCGGAGGGAACACTGAAGCTTTCTTT. Its protein is CASSVVVGGNTEAFF.

This clone was found once. J is TRBJ2-3 and V is TRBV4-1; 8 bases agree with TRBD1. Germline loops: CDR1 MGHRA, CDR2 YSYEKL. The CDR3 runs to 16 residues. V was clipped by 1 base and J by 3 bases; unmatched bases: 6. This CDR3 is CASSQGTGKTTDTQYF. In DNA, the CDR3 is TGCGCCAGCAGCCAAGGGACAGGGAAGACGACAGATACGCAGTATTTT.

The genes are TRBV14 and TRBJ1-2; TRBD1 might be the D (5 bases). The CDR3 contains 15 residues. Germline CDR1 and CDR2: SGHDN and FVKESK. The V end lost 0 bases, the J end lost 4 bases, and 12 bases lay between the germline ends. The DNA for the CDR3 is TGTGCCAGCAGCCAAGATCCGCGACAGCTCTATGGCTACACCTTC. Protein product: CASSQDPRQLYGYTF.

CDR3 loop: CASSSEEWISYNSPLHF. The CDR3 nucleotides are TGTGCCAGCAGCTCAGAAGAATGGATCTCCTATAATTCACCCCTCCACTTT. The V call is TRBV7-9, the J call TRBJ1-6; D unclear. Germline CDR1 and CDR2: SEHNR and FQNEAQ (reference sequence). The CDR3 runs 17 residues. V was trimmed by 4 bases and J by 0 bases, leaving 13 bases between them.

This chain joins TRBV11-2 and TRBJ2-3; 7 positions agree with TRBD2. Trimming removed 6 bases from V and 3 bases from J; junction bases left unmatched: 12. The CDR3 contains 16 residues. CDR1 is SGHAT and CDR2 is FQNNGV in the germline V gene. CDR3 bases: TGTGCCAGCAGTCAAAACGGGGAGGGTAGGACAGATACGCAGTATTTT. This encodes CASSQNGEGRTDTQYF.

This chain links TRBV2 with TRBJ1-2; 8 bases fit TRBD1. Germline-derived CDR1 and CDR2 are SNHLY and FYNNEI. The CDR3 covers 14 residues. J lost 2 bases, V lost 8 bases, and 7 bases had no gene match. The CDR3 nucleotides are TGTGCCAGCCGAGGGACAGGACCCAACTATGGCTACACCTTC. It encodes CASRGTGPNYGYTF.